These T cell receptor beta chains were read from a single sample in a study of T cell responses to AZD1222 COVID-19 vaccine. The protocol was immunoSEQ multiplex PCR, while the TCRdb copy is restricted to in-frame clones and leaves out a portion. The data contain under 170,000 clones, 90% to 95% of them singletons. The sample here was peripheral blood, taken on day 0 of AZD1222 vaccination. The source is an adult in good health. Each CDR3 is given with its conserved first and last residue. A D gene is named only where the DNA matches it firmly. Not all rows give a size; the values are once, few, many and, for expanded clones, a class.

v_call	j_call	d_call	clone_size	cdr3_nt	cdr3_aa
TRBV27	TRBJ1-2	.	.	TGTGCCAGCAGAACGGGATCGTCGCGCCTCTATGGCTACACCTTC	CASRTGSSRLYGYTF
TRBV5-1	TRBJ2-1	TRBD2	.	TGCGCCAGCAGCAGCGGTACTAGCGGGAGAGTGGGTGAGCAGTTCTTC	CASSSGTSGRVGEQFF
TRBV5-6	TRBJ1-2	.	.	TGTGCCAGCAGCTTGGGAGGGGACTATGGCTACACCTTC	CASSLGGDYGYTF
TRBV2	TRBJ1-6	.	.	TGTGCCAGCACCGAAACAGGATCACCCCTCCACTTT	CASTETGSPLHF
TRBV7-9	TRBJ2-5	.	once	TGTGCCAGCAGCTTAGCTACCCTGGAGACCCAGTACTTC	CASSLATLETQYF
TRBV15	TRBJ1-5	.	once	TGTGCCACCAGGGAAGACAGTAATTTATGGAATCAGCCCCAGCATTTT	CATREDSNLWNQPQHF
TRBV2	TRBJ1-4	.	many	TGTGCCAGCAGCCCCCAGGGACGGACAAATGAAAAACTGTTTTTT	CASSPQGRTNEKLFF
TRBV28	TRBJ1-3	.	.	TGTGCCAGCAGTTTCAGGGGACCCGGAAACACCATATATTTT	CASSFRGPGNTIYF
TRBV3-1/TRBV3-2	TRBJ1-6	.	.	TGTGCCAGCAGCCTTTGGGGCTCCTATAATTCACCCCTCCACTTT	CASSLWGSYNSPLHF
TRBV27	TRBJ1-2	.	.	TGTGCCAGCAGTTTAGCGGCAACCTATGGCTACACCTTC	CASSLAATYGYTF
TRBV4-1	TRBJ2-3	.	.	TGCGCCAGCAGCCCGGGGGTTTCCGAGGGAACAGATACGCAGTATTTT	CASSPGVSEGTDTQYF
TRBV6-5	TRBJ1-3	.	.	TGTGCCAGCAGTTACTCGGCCGAGGAGGGGGGAAACACCATATATTTT	CASSYSAEEGGNTIYF
TRBV5-4	TRBJ1-1	TRBD1	.	TGTGCCAGCAGCTTGGGATCTACAGGGGCTGAAGCTTTCTTT	CASSLGSTGAEAFF
TRBV19	TRBJ1-1	.	.	TGTGCCAGTAGTCTCCCGACAGCCGGCACTGAAGCTTTCTTT	CASSLPTAGTEAFF
TRBV2	TRBJ1-1	.	.	TGTGCCAGCAGTGAAGGGCAGGGGATATACAGTGAAGCTTTCTTT	CASSEGQGIYSEAFF
TRBV6-5	TRBJ1-2	.	.	TGTGCCAGCAGTCATCCCAGGGAAGGCTATGGCTACACCTTC	CASSHPREGYGYTF
TRBV19	TRBJ1-5	TRBD1	.	TGTGCCAGTAGTATACAGGGGGCGATGGGGCAGCCCCAGCATTTT	CASSIQGAMGQPQHF
TRBV3-1/TRBV3-2	TRBJ1-2	TRBD1	.	TGTGCCAGCAGCCAAGATCCAGGGGGTTATGGCTACACCTTC	CASSQDPGGYGYTF
TRBV11-3	TRBJ1-2	.	.	TGTGCCAGCAGCTCTGCCCCGACAGATAACTATGGCTACACCTTC	CASSSAPTDNYGYTF
TRBV7-9	TRBJ1-5	.	.	TGTGCCAGCAGCTTAGTGCTGGCAAATCAGCCCCAGCATTTT	CASSLVLANQPQHF
TRBV6-5	TRBJ1-2	.	.	TGTGCCAGCAGTTACTCGGGCCTCCAAGCTCTGGGCTACACCTTC	CASSYSGLQALGYTF
TRBV3-1/TRBV3-2	TRBJ2-1	.	.	TGTGCCAGCAGCCAAGATAAGGGCTACAATGAGCAGTTCTTC	CASSQDKGYNEQFF
TRBV6-6	TRBJ2-1	TRBD1	once	TGTGCCAGCAGCCGATCCCGGACAGGCCTAGTGAATGAGCAGTTCTTC	CASSRSRTGLVNEQFF
TRBV7-9	TRBJ2-3	.	.	TGTGCCAGCAGCTCGCGACAACCGGGCCTGACAACTAGCACAGATACGCAGTATTTT	CASSSRQPGLTTSTDTQYF
TRBV15	TRBJ1-1	.	.	TGTGCCACCAGCAGAGATCGGGCGGGGACTGAAGCTTTCTTT	CATSRDRAGTEAFF
TRBV4-2	TRBJ2-3	TRBD1	.	TGTGCCAGCAGCCAAGATACTGGGCAGGGGGCCAGTTTCACAGATACGCAGTATTTT	CASSQDTGQGASFTDTQYF
TRBV4-2	TRBJ1-5	.	.	TGTGCCAGCAGCCAAGATCCGGGGGGAAGCAATCAGCCCCAGCATTTT	CASSQDPGGSNQPQHF
TRBV19	TRBJ1-5	TRBD1	.	TGTGCCAGTAGTAGAGGGACAGGGGTTAATCAGCCCCAGCATTTT	CASSRGTGVNQPQHF
TRBV6-5	TRBJ2-1	.	.	TGTGCCAGCAGTTATAATGGGGGCCGCGAGCAGTTCTTC	CASSYNGGREQFF
TRBV9	TRBJ2-3	.	.	TGTGCCAGCACCCGCGCGGGGGCGGGTACAGATACGCAGTATTTT	CASTRAGAGTDTQYF
TRBV2	TRBJ2-2	.	.	TGTGCCAGCAGGGACAGTAGGGTCTACGGGGAGCTGTTTTTT	CASRDSRVYGELFF
TRBV15	TRBJ2-6	.	.	TGTGCCACCAGCAGAGAGTCCCCGGGTTCCCCTAACGTCCTGACTTTC	CATSRESPGSPNVLTF
TRBV10-1	TRBJ1-2	.	.	TGCGCCAGCAGCCCCGGGAACTATGGCTACACCTTC	CASSPGNYGYTF
TRBV4-1	TRBJ1-1	.	.	TGCGCCAGTAAAACTGGACAGTACGCGACTGAAGCTTTCTTT	CASKTGQYATEAFF
TRBV18	TRBJ2-1	.	.	TGTGCCAGCTCACCACCGAAGACTAGTGGGCGCAATGAGCAGTTCTTC	CASSPPKTSGRNEQFF
TRBV10-1	TRBJ2-2	.	few	TGCGCCAGCAGTGAGGGGGATCCGAACACCGGGGAGCTGTTTTTT	CASSEGDPNTGELFF
TRBV5-1	TRBJ2-2	.	.	TGCGCCAGCAGCCCGGTCGGTACCGGGGAGCTGTTTTTT	CASSPVGTGELFF
TRBV27	TRBJ1-1	.	.	TGTGCCAGCAGTTCTATCCTGGCACCCAACACTGAAGCTTTCTTT	CASSSILAPNTEAFF
TRBV10-1	TRBJ1-5	.	few	TGCGCCAGCAGTGAGAATAGCAATCAGCCCCAGCATTTT	CASSENSNQPQHF
TRBV7-8	TRBJ1-2	.	.	TGTGCCAGCAGCCCGACAGCCACCTATGGCTACACCTTC	CASSPTATYGYTF
TRBV7-2	TRBJ2-2	.	.	TGTGCCAGCAGCTTAGAAGGGAGTCTCGGCACCGGGGAGCTGTTTTTT	CASSLEGSLGTGELFF
TRBV29-1	TRBJ2-1	TRBD2	.	TGCAGCGTCCTGACGTTAGCGGGGTACAATGAGCAGTTCTTC	CSVLTLAGYNEQFF
TRBV4-1	TRBJ1-4	.	.	TGCGCCAGCAGTTGGGGTGATGAAAAACTGTTTTTT	CASSWGDEKLFF
TRBV5-1	TRBJ2-1	TRBD2	.	TGCGCCAGCAGCTTGACTAGCGGGAGGGCTGGCGATGAGCAGTTCTTC	CASSLTSGRAGDEQFF
TRBV2	TRBJ1-2	.	.	TGTGCCAGCAGTGAACGGACCTCCCCTATGATGACCTTC	CASSERTSPMMTF
TRBV5-1	TRBJ2-3	.	.	TGCGCCAGCGGTACGGGGGCGGAAGCAGATACGCAGTATTTT	CASGTGAEADTQYF
TRBV19	TRBJ2-3	.	.	TGTGCCAGTAGTAGGACCTACACAGATACGCAGTATTTT	CASSRTYTDTQYF
TRBV5-5	TRBJ2-3	.	once	TGTGCCAGCAGCTTGGTATCGGGATACACAGATACGCAGTATTTT	CASSLVSGYTDTQYF
TRBV29-1	TRBJ1-2	.	once	TGCAGCGTTTCAGGACAGTCTAACTATGGCTACACCTTC	CSVSGQSNYGYTF
TRBV6-4	TRBJ2-3	TRBD2	few	TGTGCCAGCAGTGACTCGGCGGGGGGGGCTGCAGATACGCAGTATTTT	CASSDSAGGAADTQYF
TRBV2	TRBJ2-3	.	.	TGTGCCAGCAGTGAATCGGTAGCCACAGATACGCAGTATTTT	CASSESVATDTQYF
TRBV11-1	TRBJ1-3	.	.	TGTGCCAGCAGCTTGGGACTGAGTGGTGGAAACACCATATATTTT	CASSLGLSGGNTIYF
TRBV7-9	TRBJ1-1	TRBD1	.	TGTGCCAGCAGCTCCAAATTCAGGCAACAGGGGATCTACACTGAAGCTTTCTTT	CASSSKFRQQGIYTEAFF
TRBV6-5	TRBJ2-2	.	.	TGTGCCAGCAGTAGACGGACCGAGAACACCGGGGAGCTGTTTTTT	CASSRRTENTGELFF
TRBV2	TRBJ2-3	.	.	TGTGCCAGCACTTCCGGCTGGGGACTAGATACGCAGTATTTT	CASTSGWGLDTQYF
TRBV27	TRBJ1-1	.	.	TGTGCCAGCAGTTTATCTCTCTTGGACGGGGCTGAAGCTTTCTTT	CASSLSLLDGAEAFF